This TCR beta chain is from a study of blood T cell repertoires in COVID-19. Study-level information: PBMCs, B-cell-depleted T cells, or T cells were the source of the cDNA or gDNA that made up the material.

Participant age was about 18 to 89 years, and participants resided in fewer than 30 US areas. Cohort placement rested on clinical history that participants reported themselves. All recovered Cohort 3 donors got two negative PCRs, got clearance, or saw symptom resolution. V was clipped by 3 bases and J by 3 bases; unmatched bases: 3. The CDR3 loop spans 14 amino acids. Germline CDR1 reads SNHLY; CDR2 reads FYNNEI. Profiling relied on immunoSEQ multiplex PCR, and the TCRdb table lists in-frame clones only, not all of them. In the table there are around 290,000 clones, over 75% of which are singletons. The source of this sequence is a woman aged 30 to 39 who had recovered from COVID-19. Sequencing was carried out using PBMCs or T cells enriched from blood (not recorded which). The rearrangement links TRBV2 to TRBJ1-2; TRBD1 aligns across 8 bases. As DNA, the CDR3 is TGTGCCAGCAGTGATCAGGGGGCAGACTATGGCTACACCTTC. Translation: CASSDQGADYGYTF. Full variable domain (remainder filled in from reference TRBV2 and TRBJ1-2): EPEVTQTPSHQVTQMGQEVILRCVPISNHLYFYWYRQILGQKVEFLVSFYNNEISEKSEIFDDQFSVERPDGSNFTLKIRSTKLEDSAMYFCASSDQGADYGYTFGSGTRLTVV.